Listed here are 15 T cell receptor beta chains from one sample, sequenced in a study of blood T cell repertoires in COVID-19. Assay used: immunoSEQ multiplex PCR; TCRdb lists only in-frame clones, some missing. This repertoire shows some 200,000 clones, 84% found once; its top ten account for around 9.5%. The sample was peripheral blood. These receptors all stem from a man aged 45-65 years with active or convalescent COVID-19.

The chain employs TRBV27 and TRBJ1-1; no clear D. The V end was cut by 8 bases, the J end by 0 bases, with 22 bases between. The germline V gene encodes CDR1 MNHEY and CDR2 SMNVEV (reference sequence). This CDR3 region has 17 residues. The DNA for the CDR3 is TGTGCCAGCGCCCGAACCCGTATTCGGGGTCTGAACACTGAAGCTTTCTTT. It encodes CASARTRIRGLNTEAFF.

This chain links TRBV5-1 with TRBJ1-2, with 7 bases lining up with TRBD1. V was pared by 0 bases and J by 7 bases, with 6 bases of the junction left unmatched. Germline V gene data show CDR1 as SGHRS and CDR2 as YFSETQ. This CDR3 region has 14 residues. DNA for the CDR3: TGCGCCAGCAGCTTGGGCGTAGGGGGCCCTGGCTACACCTTC. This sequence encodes CASSLGVGGPGYTF.

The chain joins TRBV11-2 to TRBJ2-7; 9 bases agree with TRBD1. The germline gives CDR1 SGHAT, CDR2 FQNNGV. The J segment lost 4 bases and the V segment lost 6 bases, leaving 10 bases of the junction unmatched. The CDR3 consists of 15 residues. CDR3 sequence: CASRAWGTGMYEQYF. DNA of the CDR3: TGTGCCAGCAGGGCTTGGGGGACAGGGATGTACGAGCAGTACTTC.

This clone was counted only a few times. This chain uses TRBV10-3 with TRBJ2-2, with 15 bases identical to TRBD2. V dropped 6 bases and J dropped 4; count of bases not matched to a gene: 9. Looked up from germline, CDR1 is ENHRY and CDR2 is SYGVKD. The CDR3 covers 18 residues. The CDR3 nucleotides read TGTGCCATCAGCCCCAGGACTAGCGGGAGGGCGGGCACCGGGGAGCTGTTTTTT. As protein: CAISPRTSGRAGTGELFF.

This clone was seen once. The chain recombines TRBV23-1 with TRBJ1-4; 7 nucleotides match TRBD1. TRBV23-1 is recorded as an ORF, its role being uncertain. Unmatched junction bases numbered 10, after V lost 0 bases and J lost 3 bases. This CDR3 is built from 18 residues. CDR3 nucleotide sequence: TGCGCCAGCAGTCAATCGACAGGGAAAGGTACAGCTAATGAAAAACTGTTTTTT. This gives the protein CASSQSTGKGTANEKLFF.

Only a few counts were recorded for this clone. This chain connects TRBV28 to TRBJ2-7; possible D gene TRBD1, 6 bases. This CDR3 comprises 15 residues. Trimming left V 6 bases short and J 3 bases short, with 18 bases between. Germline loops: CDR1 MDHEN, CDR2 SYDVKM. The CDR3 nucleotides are TGTGCCAGCAGCCCATCGGACAGACTAAACTACGAGCAGTACGTC. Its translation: CASSPSDRLNYEQYV.

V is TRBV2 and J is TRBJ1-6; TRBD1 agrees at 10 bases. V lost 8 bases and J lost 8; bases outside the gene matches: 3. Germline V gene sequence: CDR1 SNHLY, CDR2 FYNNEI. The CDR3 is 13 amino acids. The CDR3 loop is CASGTGEDSPLHF. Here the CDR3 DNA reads TGTGCCAGCGGGACAGGGGAAGATTCACCCCTCCACTTT.

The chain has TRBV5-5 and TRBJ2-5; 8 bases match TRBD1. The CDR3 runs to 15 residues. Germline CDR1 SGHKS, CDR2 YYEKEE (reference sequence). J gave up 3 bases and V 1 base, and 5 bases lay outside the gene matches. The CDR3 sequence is CASSLMATGEETQYF. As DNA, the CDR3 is TGTGCCAGCAGCTTGATGGCGACAGGGGAAGAGACCCAGTACTTC.

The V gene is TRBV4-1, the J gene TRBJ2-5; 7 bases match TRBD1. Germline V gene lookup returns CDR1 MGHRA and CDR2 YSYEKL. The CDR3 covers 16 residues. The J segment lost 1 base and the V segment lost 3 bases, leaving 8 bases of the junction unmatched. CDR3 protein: CASSHGPGQSQETQYF. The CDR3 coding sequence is TGCGCCAGCAGCCATGGGCCGGGACAGTCCCAAGAGACCCAGTACTTC.

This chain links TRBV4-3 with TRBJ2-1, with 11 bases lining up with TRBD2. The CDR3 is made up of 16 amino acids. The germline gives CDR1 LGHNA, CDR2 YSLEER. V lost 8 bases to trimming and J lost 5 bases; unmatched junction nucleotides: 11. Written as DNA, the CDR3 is TGCGCCAGCGCCCCCCGACTAGCGGGAAGCGACAATGAGCAGTTCTTC. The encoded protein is CASAPRLAGSDNEQFF.

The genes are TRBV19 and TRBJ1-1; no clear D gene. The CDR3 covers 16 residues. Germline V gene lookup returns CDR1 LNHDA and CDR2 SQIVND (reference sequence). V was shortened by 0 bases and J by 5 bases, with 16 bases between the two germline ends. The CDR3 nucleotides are TGTGCCAGTAGTATAGAAAGGGCAGGACTAAGGACTGAAGCTTTCTTT. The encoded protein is CASSIERAGLRTEAFF.

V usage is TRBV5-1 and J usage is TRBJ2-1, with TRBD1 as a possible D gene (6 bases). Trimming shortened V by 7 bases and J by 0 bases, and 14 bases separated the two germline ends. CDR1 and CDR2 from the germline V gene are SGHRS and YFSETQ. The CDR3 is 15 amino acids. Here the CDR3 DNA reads TGCGCCAGCGCCTTTAAAGGGGGCTCCTACAATGAGCAGTTCTTC. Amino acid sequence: CASAFKGGSYNEQFF.

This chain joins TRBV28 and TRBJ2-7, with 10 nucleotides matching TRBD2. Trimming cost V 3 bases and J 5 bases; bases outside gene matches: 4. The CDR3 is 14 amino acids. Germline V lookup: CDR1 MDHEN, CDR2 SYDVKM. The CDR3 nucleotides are TGTGCCAGCAGTTTGAGCGGGAGGGCCCACGAGCAGTACTTC. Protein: CASSLSGRAHEQYF.

For the CDR3, the DNA is TGTGCCAGTAGTCCTCCGGACAGGGTCACCGGGGAGCTGTTTTTT. As protein: CASSPPDRVTGELFF. The V and J genes are TRBV19 and TRBJ2-2; TRBD1 agrees at 8 bases. CDR1 and CDR2 (germline): LNHDA, SQIVND (reference sequence). The CDR3 runs to 15 residues. The ends lost 5 bases at V and 4 bases at J; junction bases unmatched: 6.

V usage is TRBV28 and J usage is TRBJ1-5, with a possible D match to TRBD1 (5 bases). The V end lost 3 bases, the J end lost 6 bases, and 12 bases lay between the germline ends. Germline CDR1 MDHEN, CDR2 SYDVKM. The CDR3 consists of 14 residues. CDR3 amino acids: CASSFPTDSQPQHF. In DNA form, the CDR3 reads TGTGCCAGCAGTTTCCCTACTGACAGTCAGCCCCAGCATTTT. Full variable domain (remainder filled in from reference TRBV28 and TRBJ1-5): DVKVTQSSRYLVKRTGEKVFLECVQDMDHENMFWYRQDPGLGLRLIYFSYDVKMKEKGDIPEGYSVSREKKERFSLILESASTNQTSMYLCASSFPTDSQPQHFGDGTRLSIL.